These 21 T cell receptor beta chains were all obtained from the same sample, sequenced in a study of monozygotic twins with cystic fibrosis (dated by TCRdb to the early 2020s). The library was made by the immunoSEQ multiplex PCR assay. TCRdb took over this immuneACCESS table, retaining in-frame rearrangements with V and J assigned. Such tables are incomplete; in checked studies, under half of the missing clones stem from an unresolved V gene, and the remainder is unexplained. The sample contains over 15,000 clones, around 97% of them found a single time. The ten biggest clones cover around 1.9% of the sample. Input material: blood. The source is a woman aged 25 to 45 with cystic fibrosis.

This clone showed up just a few times. This chain uses TRBV7-9 with TRBJ1-1; 7 bases map to TRBD1. From germline, CDR1 is SEHNR and CDR2 FQNEAQ (reference sequence). The CDR3 covers 15 residues. The V segment lost 2 bases and the J segment 1 base; nucleotides outside the gene matches: 4. This CDR3 is CASSLKGARNTEAFF. The CDR3 coding sequence is TGTGCCAGCAGCTTAAAGGGGGCCAGGAACACTGAAGCTTTCTTT.

In its sample, this clone was seen a few times. The chain recombines TRBV11-2 with TRBJ2-7, with TRBD1 matching 8 bases. V shed 5 bases, J shed 0 bases, and the junction held 3 bases outside the gene matches. The CDR3 totals 14 residues. In germline, CDR1 is SGHAT, CDR2 FQNNGV. The CDR3 DNA reads as TGTGCCAGCAGCCTGGGACAGGCCTCCTACGAGCAGTACTTC. It translates to CASSLGQASYEQYF.

This clone was counted a single time. This CDR3 reads CASSQDGNRPTDTQYF. The CDR3 coding sequence is TGCGCCAGCAGCCAAGACGGAAACAGACCGACAGATACGCAGTATTTT. The rearrangement links TRBV4-1 to TRBJ2-3; no clear D gene. CDR3 length: 16 residues. Germline loops: CDR1 MGHRA, CDR2 YSYEKL. With 0 bases removed from V and 3 bases from J, the gap between germline ends came to 13 bases.

This chain uses TRBV6-1 with TRBJ1-5; 7 bases map to TRBD1. Germline values: CDR1 MNHNS, CDR2 SASEGT. V trimming: 7 bases; J trimming: 5 bases; junction bases outside the gene matches: 5. The CDR3 sequence is 13 residues long. DNA of the CDR3: TGTGCCAGCAATGTAGACAGGGATCAGCCCCAGCATTTT. Protein product: CASNVDRDQPQHF.

The chain uses TRBV6-1 and TRBJ2-1, with 12 bases aligning to TRBD2. The CDR3 loop spans 14 amino acids. V was clipped by 5 bases and J by 9 bases; unmatched bases: 5. Germline V gives CDR1 MNHNS, CDR2 SASEGT. CDR3 nucleotides: TGTGCCAGCAGTAGACTAGCGGGGGTGACTGAGCAGTTCTTC. Translating gives CASSRLAGVTEQFF.

The CDR3 reads CASSLKGAGYTF. CDR3 DNA sequence: TGTGCCAGCAGTTTAAAGGGAGCTGGCTACACCTTC. The rearrangement links TRBV28 to TRBJ1-2; D not resolved. This CDR3 contains 12 residues. Germline assignment: CDR1 MDHEN and CDR2 SYDVKM. With 2 bases removed from V and 7 bases from J, the gap between germline ends came to 8 bases.

The chain employs TRBV6-5 and TRBJ1-1; D remains ambiguous. CDR3 length: 14 residues. With 6 bases removed from V and 1 base from J, the gap between germline ends came to 12 bases. Germline-derived CDR1 and CDR2 are MNHEY and SVGAGI. CDR3 sequence (DNA): TGTGCCAGCAGGTATCTCGACAAGAACACTGAAGCTTTCTTT. It codes for CASRYLDKNTEAFF.

This clone came up a few times. One end of the junction fails to match germline, which may point to a read error. The chain employs TRBV5-4 and TRBJ1-2; tentative D call: TRBD1 (6 bases). The length of the CDR3 is 12 residues. Per germline, CDR1 SGHNT and CDR2 YYREEE (reference sequence). The CDR3 is CASSLDSVDYTF. The CDR3 bases are TGTGCCAGCAGTTTGGACAGTGTCGACTACACCTTC.

This clone appeared a single time. The genes are TRBV2 and TRBJ1-4, with 9 bases aligning to TRBD1. CDR3 length equals 15 residues. V lost 6 bases, J lost 7 bases, and 9 bases stayed unmatched. CDR1 SNHLY and CDR2 FYNNEI come from the germline V gene. CDR3 amino acids: CASRNTGGLGEKLFF. The CDR3 bases are TGTGCCAGCAGGAACACAGGGGGCTTAGGTGAAAAACTGTTTTTT.

V is TRBV7-2 and J is TRBJ2-1; 8 bases are shared with TRBD1. CDR1 SGHTA and CDR2 FQGNSA come from the germline V gene. With V trimmed by 5 bases and J by 12 bases, 6 bases remained unmatched. The CDR3 sequence is 12 residues long. In nucleotides, the CDR3 is TGTGCCAGCAGCCCAGGGGGCCGTCTGCAGTTCTTC. It encodes CASSPGGRLQFF.

The rearrangement links TRBV6-6 to TRBJ1-2; tentatively, D is TRBD1 (5 bases). Per the germline V gene, CDR1 is MNHNY and CDR2 is SVGAGI (reference sequence). This CDR3 has 12 residues. Trimming left V 2 bases short and J 12 bases short, with 13 bases between. CDR3 region: CASSYGDGGDTF. The CDR3 DNA is TGTGCCAGCAGTTACGGGGACGGTGGGGACACCTTC.

V is TRBV5-1 and J is TRBJ2-6; 11 nucleotides align to TRBD1. V dropped 4 bases and J dropped 2; count of bases not matched to a gene: 5. Germline V lookup: CDR1 SGHRS, CDR2 YFSETQ. This CDR3 contains 17 residues. CDR3 region: CASSPGQGVTGANVLTF. CDR3 coding DNA: TGCGCCAGCAGCCCGGGACAGGGGGTCACTGGGGCCAACGTCCTGACTTTC.

This clone appeared once. The chain joins TRBV5-1 to TRBJ2-3; no reliable D call. This CDR3 contains 14 residues. Germline-derived CDR1 and CDR2 are SGHRS and YFSETQ. V lost 0 bases and J lost 5, with 10 bases in between. Here the CDR3 reads CASSLEPNGDTQYF. Written as DNA, the CDR3 is TGCGCCAGCAGCTTGGAGCCTAATGGAGATACGCAGTATTTT.

The chain links TRBV5-1 to TRBJ1-6; D gene unclear. Germline CDR1 is SGHRS and CDR2 is YFSETQ. This CDR3 has 14 amino acids. V dropped 4 bases and J dropped 7 bases, with 12 bases sitting between them. CDR3 in amino acids: CASSSRGGNSPLHF. The CDR3 bases are TGCGCCAGCAGCAGTCGGGGAGGGAATTCACCCCTCCACTTT.

This clone occurred once. The chain links TRBV9 to TRBJ2-3; D is unclear. In germline, CDR1 is SGDLS, CDR2 YYNGEE. The CDR3 sequence is 15 residues long. Trimming cost V 3 bases and J 3 bases, with 14 bases left between them. The CDR3 region has the DNA TGTGCCAGCAGCGCCCACCCCTCCGCGACAGATACGCAGTATTTT. This gives the protein CASSAHPSATDTQYF.

V and J are TRBV5-6 and TRBJ1-6; no clear D gene. This CDR3 comprises 16 residues. Germline V gives CDR1 SGHDT, CDR2 YYEEEE. Between the trimmed V and J ends, which lost 9 bases and 8 bases, there was a span of 24 bases. For the CDR3, the DNA is TGTGCCACCGAGCCCCGAAAGAGATCGGGTTATTCACCCCTCCACTTT. It encodes CATEPRKRSGYSPLHF.

V and J are TRBV5-4 and TRBJ2-1; TRBD2 matches at 7 bases. The length of the CDR3 is 15 residues. Germline values: CDR1 SGHNT, CDR2 YYREEE (reference sequence). Trimming cost V 4 bases and J 1 base; bases outside gene matches: 5. CDR3 residues: CASSPHGGSYNEQFF. The DNA for the CDR3 is TGTGCCAGCAGCCCCCACGGGGGGTCCTACAATGAGCAGTTCTTC.

This sequence joins TRBV5-5 and TRBJ2-2; possible D gene TRBD2, 5 bases. CDR3 length: 15 amino acids. Germline V lookup: CDR1 SGHKS, CDR2 YYEKEE (reference sequence). V lost 0 bases, J lost 7 bases, and 13 bases lay in between. The CDR3 region is CASSLGGFGGGELFF. As DNA, the CDR3 is TGTGCCAGCAGCTTGGGAGGGTTCGGAGGCGGGGAGCTGTTTTTT.

This clone came up once. The CDR3 loop reads CAWRLAGSTDTQYF. The DNA for the CDR3 is TGTGCCTGGAGACTAGCGGGAAGCACAGATACGCAGTATTTT. This chain connects TRBV30 to TRBJ2-3; 10 positions match TRBD2. V shed 3 bases, J shed 0 bases, and the junction held 0 bases outside the gene matches. The CDR3 extends over 14 amino acids. Germline CDR1 GTSNPN, CDR2 SVGIG (reference sequence).

The J gene is TRBJ1-6, the V gene TRBV4-1, with 7 nucleotides matching TRBD1. This CDR3 is 14 amino acids long. With 4 bases clipped from V and 9 bases from J, the junction kept 6 bases outside the gene matches. Germline V gene sequence: CDR1 MGHRA, CDR2 YSYEKL. The CDR3 is CASSPTGNGSPLHF. CDR3 bases: TGCGCCAGCAGCCCGACAGGGAACGGTTCACCCCTCCACTTT.

J is TRBJ2-7 and V is TRBV11-3; a weak D match, TRBD2 (5 bases). Germline lookup yields CDR1 SGHNT and CDR2 YENEEA. This CDR3 is built from 16 residues. The V end was cut by 0 bases, the J end by 5 bases, with 17 bases between. CDR3 in amino acids: CASSLEKAGVIHEQYF. The DNA of the CDR3 is TGTGCCAGCAGCTTAGAAAAGGCCGGGGTGATCCACGAGCAGTACTTC.